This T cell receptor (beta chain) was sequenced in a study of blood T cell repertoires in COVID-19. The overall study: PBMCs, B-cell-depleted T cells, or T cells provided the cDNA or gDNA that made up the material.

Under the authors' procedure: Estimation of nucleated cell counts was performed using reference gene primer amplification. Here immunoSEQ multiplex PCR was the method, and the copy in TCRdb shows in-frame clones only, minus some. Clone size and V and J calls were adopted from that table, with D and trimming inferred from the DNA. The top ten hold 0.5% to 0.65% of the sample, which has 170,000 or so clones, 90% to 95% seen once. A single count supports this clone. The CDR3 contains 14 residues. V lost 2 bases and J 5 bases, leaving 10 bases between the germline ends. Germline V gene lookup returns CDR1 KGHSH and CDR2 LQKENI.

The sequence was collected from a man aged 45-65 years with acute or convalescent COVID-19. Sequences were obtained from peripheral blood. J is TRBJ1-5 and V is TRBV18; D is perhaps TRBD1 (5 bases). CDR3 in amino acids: CASSPRGGDQPQHF. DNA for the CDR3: TGTGCCAGCTCACCAAGGGGCGGAGATCAGCCCCAGCATTTT.